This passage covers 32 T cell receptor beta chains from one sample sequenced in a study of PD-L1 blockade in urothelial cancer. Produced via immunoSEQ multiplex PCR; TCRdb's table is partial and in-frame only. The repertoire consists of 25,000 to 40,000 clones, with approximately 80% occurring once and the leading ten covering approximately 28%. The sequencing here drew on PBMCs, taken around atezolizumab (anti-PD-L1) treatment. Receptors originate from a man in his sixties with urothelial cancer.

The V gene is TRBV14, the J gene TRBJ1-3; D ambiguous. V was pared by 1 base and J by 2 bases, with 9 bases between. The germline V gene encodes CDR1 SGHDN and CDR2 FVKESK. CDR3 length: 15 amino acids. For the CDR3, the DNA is TGTGCCAGCAGCCAAGTGACGGGGACTGGAAACACCATATATTTT. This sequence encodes CASSQVTGTGNTIYF.

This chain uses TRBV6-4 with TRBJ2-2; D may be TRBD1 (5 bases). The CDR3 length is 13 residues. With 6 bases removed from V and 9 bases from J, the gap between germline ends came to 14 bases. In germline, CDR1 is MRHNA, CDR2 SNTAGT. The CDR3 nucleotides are TGTGCCAGCAGCCCGACAGAACACCGGGAGCTGTTTTTT. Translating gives CASSPTEHRELFF.

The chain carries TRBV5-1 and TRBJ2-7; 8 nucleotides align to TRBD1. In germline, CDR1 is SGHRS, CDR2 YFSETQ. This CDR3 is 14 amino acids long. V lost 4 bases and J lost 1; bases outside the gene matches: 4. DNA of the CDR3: TGCGCCAGCAGCCCTGGGGACAGGTCCTACGAGCAGTACTTC. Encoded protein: CASSPGDRSYEQYF.

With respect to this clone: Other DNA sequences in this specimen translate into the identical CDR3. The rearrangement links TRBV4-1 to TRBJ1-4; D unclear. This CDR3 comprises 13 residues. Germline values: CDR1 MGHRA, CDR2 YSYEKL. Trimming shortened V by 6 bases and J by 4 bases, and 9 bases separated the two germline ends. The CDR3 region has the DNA TGCGCCAGCAGTAGCCGGGTTAATGAAAAACTGTTTTTT. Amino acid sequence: CASSSRVNEKLFF.

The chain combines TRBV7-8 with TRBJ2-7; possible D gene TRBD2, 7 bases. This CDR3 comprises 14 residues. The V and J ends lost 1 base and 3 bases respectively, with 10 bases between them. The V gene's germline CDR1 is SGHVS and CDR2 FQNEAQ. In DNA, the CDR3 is TGTGCCAGCAGCTTAGTCGGGGGGCTCTACGAGCAGTACTTC. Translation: CASSLVGGLYEQYF.

CDR3 in amino acids: CASSTGSYEQYF. Here the CDR3 DNA reads TGTGCCAGTAGTACAGGGTCCTACGAGCAGTACTTC. V usage is TRBV19 and J usage is TRBJ2-7, with D possibly matching TRBD1 (5 bases). Per the germline V gene, CDR1 is LNHDA and CDR2 is SQIVND (reference sequence). The CDR3 loop spans 12 amino acids. V lost 4 bases, J lost 1 base, and 5 bases lay in between.

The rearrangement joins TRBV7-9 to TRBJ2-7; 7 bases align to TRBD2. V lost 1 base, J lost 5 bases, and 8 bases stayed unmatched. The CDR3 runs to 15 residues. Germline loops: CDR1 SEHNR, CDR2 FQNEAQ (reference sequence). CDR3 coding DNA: TGTGCCAGCAGCTTAGTCCGGGACTATAGACACGAGCAGTACTTC. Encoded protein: CASSLVRDYRHEQYF.

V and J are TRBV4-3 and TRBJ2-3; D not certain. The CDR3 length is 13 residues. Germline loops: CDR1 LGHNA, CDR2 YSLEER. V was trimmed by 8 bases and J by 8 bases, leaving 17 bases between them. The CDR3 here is CASSQSATGTQYF. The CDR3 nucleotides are TGCGCCAGCTCTCAGAGTGCGACGGGTACGCAGTATTTT.

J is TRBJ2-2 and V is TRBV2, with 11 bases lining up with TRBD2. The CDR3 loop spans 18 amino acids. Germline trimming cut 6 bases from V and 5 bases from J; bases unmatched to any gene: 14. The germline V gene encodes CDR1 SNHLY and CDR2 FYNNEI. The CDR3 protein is CASRGGIAGGPRTGELFF. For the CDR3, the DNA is TGTGCCAGCAGGGGAGGGATAGCGGGAGGGCCTCGAACCGGGGAGCTGTTTTTT.

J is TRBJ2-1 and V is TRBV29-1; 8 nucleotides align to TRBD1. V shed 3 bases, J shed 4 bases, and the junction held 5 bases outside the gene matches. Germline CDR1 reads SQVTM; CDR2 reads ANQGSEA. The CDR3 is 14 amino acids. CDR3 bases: TGCAGCGTTGACATCGGACAGGGTTACAATGAGCAGTTCTTC. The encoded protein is CSVDIGQGYNEQFF.

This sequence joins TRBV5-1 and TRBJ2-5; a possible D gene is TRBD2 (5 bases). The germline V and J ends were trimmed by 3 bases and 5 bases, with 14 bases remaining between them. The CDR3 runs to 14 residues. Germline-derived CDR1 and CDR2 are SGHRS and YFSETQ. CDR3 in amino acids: CASSYSEVGETQYF. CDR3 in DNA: TGCGCCAGCAGCTATTCGGAGGTAGGGGAGACCCAGTACTTC.

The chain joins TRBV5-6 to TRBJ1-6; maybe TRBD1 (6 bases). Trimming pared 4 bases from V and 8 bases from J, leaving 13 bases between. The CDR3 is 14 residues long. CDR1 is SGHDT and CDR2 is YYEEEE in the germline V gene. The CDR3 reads CASSPRTDYSPLHF. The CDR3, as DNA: TGTGCCAGCAGCCCTAGGACAGATTATTCACCCCTCCACTTT.

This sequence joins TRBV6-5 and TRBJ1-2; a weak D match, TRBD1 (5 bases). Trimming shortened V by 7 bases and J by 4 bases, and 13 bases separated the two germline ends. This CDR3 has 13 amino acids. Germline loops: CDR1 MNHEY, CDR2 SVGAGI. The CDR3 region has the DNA TGTGCCAGCACCTCAATGGGGCCCTATGGCTACACCTTC. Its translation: CASTSMGPYGYTF.

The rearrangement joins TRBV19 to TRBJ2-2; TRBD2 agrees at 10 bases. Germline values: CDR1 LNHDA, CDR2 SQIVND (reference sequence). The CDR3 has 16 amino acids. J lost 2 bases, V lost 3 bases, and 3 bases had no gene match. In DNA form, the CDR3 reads TGTGCCAGTAGTATTGCTAGCGGGAGTAACACCGGGGAGCTGTTTTTT. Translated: CASSIASGSNTGELFF.

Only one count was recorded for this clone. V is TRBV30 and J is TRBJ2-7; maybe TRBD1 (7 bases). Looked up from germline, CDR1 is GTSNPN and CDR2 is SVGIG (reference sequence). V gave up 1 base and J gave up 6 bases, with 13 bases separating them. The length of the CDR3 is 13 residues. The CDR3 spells CAWSDLQGGEQYF. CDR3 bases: TGTGCCTGGAGTGACCTCCAGGGGGGCGAGCAGTACTTC.

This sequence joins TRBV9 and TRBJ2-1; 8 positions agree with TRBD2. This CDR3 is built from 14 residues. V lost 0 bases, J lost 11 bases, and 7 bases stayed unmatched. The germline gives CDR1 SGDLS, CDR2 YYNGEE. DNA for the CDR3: TGTGCCAGCAGCGTAGCAGGACTAGCTCATCAGCAGTTCTTC. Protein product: CASSVAGLAHQQFF. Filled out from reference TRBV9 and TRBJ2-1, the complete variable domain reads DSGVTQTPKHLITATGQRVTLRCSPRSGDLSVYWYQQSLDQGLQFLIQYYNGEERAKGNILERFSAQQFPDLHSELNLSSLELGDSALYFCASSVAGLAHQQFFGPGTRLTVL.

The CDR3 region is CASSRTSGQPPLTQYF. CDR3 in DNA: TGTGCCAGTAGTAGGACTAGCGGGCAACCACCCCTGACCCAGTACTTC. The chain employs TRBV19 and TRBJ2-5; TRBD2 aligns across 11 bases. Germline assignment: CDR1 LNHDA and CDR2 SQIVND (reference sequence). The CDR3 contains 16 residues. The V segment lost 4 bases and the J segment 7 bases; nucleotides outside the gene matches: 11.

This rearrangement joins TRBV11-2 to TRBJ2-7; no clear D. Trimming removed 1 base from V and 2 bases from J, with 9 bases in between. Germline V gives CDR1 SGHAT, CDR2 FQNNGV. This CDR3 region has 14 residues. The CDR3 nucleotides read TGTGCCAGCAGCTTAGCTGGTAAGCCCTACGAGCAGTACTTC. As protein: CASSLAGKPYEQYF. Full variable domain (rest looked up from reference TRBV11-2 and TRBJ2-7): EAGVAQSPRYKIIEKRQSVAFWCNPISGHATLYWYQQILGQGPKLLIQFQNNGVVDDSQLPKDRFSAERLKGVDSTLKIQPAKLEDSAVYLCASSLAGKPYEQYFGPGTRLTVT.

DNA of the CDR3: TGCGCCAGCAGCGCGGTGGGGACAGGGTCCTACGAGCAGTACTTC. It encodes CASSAVGTGSYEQYF. The chain combines TRBV5-1 with TRBJ2-7; 9 bases are a match to TRBD1. This CDR3 comprises 15 residues. The trim removed 4 bases at V and 1 base at J, leaving 6 bases unmatched. From germline, CDR1 is SGHRS and CDR2 YFSETQ.

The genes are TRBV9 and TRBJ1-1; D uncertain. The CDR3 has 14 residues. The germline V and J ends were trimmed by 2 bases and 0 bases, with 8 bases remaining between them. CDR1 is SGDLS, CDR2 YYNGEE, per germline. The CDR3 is CASSVGGVNTEAFF. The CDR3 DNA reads TGTGCCAGCAGCGTGGGAGGAGTGAACACTGAAGCTTTCTTT.

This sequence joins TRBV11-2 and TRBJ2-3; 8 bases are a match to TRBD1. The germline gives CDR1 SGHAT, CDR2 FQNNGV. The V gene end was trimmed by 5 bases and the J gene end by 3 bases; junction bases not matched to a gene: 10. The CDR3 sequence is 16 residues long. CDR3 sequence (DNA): TGTGCCAGCAGCCTCGAGACAGGGACAGGTACAGATACGCAGTATTTT. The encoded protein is CASSLETGTGTDTQYF.

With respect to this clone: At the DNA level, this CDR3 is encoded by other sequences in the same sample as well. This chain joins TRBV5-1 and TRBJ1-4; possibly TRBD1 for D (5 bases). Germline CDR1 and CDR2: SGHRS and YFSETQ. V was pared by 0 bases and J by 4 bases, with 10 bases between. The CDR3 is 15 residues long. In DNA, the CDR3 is TGCGCCAGCAGCTTGGCCGGGCAGGGTAATGAAAAACTGTTTTTT. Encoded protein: CASSLAGQGNEKLFF.

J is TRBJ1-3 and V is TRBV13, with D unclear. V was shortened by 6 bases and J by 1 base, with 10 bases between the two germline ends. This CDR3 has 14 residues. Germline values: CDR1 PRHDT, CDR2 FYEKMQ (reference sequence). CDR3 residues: CASSLTQSGNTIYF. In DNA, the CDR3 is TGTGCCAGCAGTTTGACTCAATCTGGAAACACCATATATTTT.

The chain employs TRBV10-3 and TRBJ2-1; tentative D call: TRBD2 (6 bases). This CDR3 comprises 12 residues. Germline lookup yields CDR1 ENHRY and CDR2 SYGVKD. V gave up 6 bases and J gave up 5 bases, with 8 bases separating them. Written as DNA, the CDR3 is TGTGCCATCAGGGGGGGAGACAATGAGCAGTTCTTC. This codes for CAIRGGDNEQFF.

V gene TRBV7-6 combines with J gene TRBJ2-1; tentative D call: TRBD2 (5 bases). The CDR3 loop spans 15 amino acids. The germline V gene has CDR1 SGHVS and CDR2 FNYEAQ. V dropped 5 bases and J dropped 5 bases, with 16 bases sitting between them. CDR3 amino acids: CASSQLALANNEQFF. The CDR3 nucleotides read TGTGCCAGCAGCCAACTCGCGCTAGCTAACAATGAGCAGTTCTTC.

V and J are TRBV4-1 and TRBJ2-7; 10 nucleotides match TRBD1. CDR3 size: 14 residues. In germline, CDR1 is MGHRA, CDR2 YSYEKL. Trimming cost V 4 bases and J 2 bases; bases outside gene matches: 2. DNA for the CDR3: TGCGCCAGCAGCCTGGACAGGGGGACCTACGAGCAGTACTTC. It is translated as CASSLDRGTYEQYF.

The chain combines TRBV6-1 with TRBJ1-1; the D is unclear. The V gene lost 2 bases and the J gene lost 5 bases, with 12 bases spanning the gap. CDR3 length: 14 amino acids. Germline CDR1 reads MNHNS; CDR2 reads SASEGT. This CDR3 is CASSEQGLVTEAFF. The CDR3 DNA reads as TGTGCCAGCAGTGAACAAGGACTTGTAACTGAAGCTTTCTTT.

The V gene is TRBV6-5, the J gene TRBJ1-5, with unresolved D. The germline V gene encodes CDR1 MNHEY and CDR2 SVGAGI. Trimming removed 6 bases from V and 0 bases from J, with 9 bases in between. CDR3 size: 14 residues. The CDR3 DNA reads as TGTGCCAGCAGCCGCCGGGATAGCAATCAGCCCCAGCATTTT. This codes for CASSRRDSNQPQHF.

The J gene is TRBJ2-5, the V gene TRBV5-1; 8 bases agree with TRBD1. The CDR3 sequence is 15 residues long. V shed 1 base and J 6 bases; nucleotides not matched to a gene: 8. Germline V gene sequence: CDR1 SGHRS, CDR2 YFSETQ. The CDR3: CASSLSQGARQTQYF. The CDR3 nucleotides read TGCGCCAGCAGCTTGAGCCAGGGGGCTCGACAGACCCAGTACTTC.

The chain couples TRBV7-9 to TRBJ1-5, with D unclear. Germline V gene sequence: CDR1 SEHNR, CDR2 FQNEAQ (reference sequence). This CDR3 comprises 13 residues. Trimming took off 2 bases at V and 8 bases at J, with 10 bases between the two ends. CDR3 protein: CASSLNGGEPQHF. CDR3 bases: TGTGCCAGCAGCTTAAACGGCGGAGAGCCCCAGCATTTT. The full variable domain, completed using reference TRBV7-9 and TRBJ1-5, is DTGVSQNPRHKITKRGQNVTFRCDPISEHNRLYWYRQTLGQGPEFLTYFQNEAQLEKSRLLSDRFSAERPKGSFSTLEIQRTEQGDSAMYLCASSLNGGEPQHFGDGTRLSIL.

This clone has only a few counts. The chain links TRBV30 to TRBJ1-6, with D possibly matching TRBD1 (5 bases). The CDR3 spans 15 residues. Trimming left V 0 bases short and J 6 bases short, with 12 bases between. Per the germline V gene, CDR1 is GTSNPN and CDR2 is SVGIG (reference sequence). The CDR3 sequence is CAWSVEGAINSPLHF. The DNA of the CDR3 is TGTGCCTGGAGTGTTGAAGGGGCCATTAATTCACCCCTCCACTTT.

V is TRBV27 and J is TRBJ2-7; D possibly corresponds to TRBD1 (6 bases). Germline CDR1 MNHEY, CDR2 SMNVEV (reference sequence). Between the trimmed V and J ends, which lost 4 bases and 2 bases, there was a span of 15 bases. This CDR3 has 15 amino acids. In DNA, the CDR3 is TGTGCCAGCAGTTATTTAACAGGGTTTGCCTACGAGCAGTACTTC. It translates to CASSYLTGFAYEQYF.